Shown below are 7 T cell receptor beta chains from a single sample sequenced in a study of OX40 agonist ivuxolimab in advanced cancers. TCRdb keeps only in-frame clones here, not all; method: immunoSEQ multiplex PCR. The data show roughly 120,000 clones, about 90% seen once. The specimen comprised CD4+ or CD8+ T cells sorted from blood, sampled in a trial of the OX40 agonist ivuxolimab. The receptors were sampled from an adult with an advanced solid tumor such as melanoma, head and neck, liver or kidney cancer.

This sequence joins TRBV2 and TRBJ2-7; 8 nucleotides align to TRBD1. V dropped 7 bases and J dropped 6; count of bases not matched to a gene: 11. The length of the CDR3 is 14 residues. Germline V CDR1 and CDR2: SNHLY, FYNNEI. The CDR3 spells CASKGRQGASEQYF. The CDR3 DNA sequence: TGTGCCAGCAAGGGTCGGCAGGGGGCTTCCGAGCAGTACTTC.

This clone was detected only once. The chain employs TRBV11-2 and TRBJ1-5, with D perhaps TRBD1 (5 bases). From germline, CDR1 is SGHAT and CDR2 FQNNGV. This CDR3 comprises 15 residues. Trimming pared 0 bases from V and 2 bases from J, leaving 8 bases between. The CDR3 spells CASSLEVGGNQPQHF. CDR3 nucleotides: TGTGCCAGCAGCTTAGAAGTAGGGGGCAATCAGCCCCAGCATTTT.

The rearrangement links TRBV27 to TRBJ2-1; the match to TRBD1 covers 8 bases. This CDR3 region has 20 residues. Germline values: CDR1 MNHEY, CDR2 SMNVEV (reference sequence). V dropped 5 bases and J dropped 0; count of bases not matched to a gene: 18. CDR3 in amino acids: CASSDPVADRVYISYNEQFF. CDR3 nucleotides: TGTGCCAGCAGTGACCCGGTGGCGGACAGGGTTTATATCTCCTACAATGAGCAGTTCTTC.

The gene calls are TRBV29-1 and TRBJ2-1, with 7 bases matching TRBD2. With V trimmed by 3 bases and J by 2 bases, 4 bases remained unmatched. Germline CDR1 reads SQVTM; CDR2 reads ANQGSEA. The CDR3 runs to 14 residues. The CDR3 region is CSVERGGPYNEQFF. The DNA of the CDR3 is TGCAGCGTTGAGCGGGGAGGGCCCTACAATGAGCAGTTCTTC.

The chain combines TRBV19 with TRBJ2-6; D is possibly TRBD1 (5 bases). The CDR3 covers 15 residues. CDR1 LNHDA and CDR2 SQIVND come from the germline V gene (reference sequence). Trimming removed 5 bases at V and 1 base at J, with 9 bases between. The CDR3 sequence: CASSARQSGANVLTF. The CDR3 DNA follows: TGTGCCAGTAGTGCCAGACAGTCTGGGGCCAACGTCCTGACTTTC.

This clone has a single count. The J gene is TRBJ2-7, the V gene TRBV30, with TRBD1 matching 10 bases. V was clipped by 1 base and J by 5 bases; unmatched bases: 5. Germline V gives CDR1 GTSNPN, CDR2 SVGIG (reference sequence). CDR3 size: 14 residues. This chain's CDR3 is CAWSGGQGYHEQYF. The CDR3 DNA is TGTGCCTGGAGTGGGGGACAGGGGTACCACGAGCAGTACTTC.

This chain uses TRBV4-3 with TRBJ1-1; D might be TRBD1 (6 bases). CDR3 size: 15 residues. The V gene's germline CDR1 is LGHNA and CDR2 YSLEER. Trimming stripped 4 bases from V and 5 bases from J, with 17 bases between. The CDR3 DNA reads TGCGCCAGCAGCCGGGGGGCAGGTACAAGGACTGAAGCTTTCTTT. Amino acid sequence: CASSRGAGTRTEAFF.